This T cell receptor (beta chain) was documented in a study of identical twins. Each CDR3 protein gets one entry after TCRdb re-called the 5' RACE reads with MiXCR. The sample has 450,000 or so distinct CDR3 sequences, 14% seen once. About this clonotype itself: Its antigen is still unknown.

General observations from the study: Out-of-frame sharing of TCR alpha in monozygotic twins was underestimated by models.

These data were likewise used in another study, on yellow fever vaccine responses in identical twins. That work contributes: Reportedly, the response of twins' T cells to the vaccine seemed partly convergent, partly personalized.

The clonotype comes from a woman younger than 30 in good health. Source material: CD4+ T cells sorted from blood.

DNA of the CDR3: TGTGCCAGCAGCCGACAGGGGGGCCTATACAATGAGCAGTTCTTC. Translation: CASSRQGGLYNEQFF. The chain has TRBV3-1 and TRBJ2-1, with 9 bases identical to TRBD1. V shed 4 bases and J 4 bases; nucleotides not matched to a gene: 5. CDR1 LGHDT and CDR2 YNNKEL come from the germline V gene (reference sequence). The CDR3 covers 15 residues.